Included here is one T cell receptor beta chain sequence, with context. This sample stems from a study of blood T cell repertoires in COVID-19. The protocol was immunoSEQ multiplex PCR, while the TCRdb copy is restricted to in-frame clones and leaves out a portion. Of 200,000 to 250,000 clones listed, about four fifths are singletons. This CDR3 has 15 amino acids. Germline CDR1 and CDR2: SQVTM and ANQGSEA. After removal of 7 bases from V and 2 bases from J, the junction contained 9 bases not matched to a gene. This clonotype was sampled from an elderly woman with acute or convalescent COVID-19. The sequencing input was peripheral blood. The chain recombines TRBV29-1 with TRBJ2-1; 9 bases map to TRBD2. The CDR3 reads CSACGGGGTYNEQFF. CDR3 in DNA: TGCAGCGCCTGCGGCGGGGGGGGAACCTACAATGAGCAGTTCTTC.